This T cell receptor (beta chain) was documented in a study of cytomegalovirus exposure and HLA in healthy donors. It was with 60 Vbeta and 13 Jbeta primers that the PCR ran. Measured with immunoSEQ multiplex PCR; TCRdb has only the in-frame clones, and not every one. The listing records roughly 220,000 clones. With V trimmed by 0 bases and J by 3 bases, 9 bases remained unmatched. The CDR3 totals 18 residues. Germline V gives CDR1 PRHDT, CDR2 FYEKMQ (reference sequence). General observations from the study: Roughly even sequencing depth across donors was the assumption behind the presence/absence analyses. Later findings reportedly placed an Asian-associated ancestry cluster below the approximately 670-donor mean for N-insertions. A later analysis showed HLA-associated TCR beta chains outstripping equally common others in clonal expansion.

Concerning this clone: Its antigen is unidentified.

The rearrangement joins TRBV13 to TRBJ2-2, with 8 positions matching TRBD1. The sample was PBMCs. The sequence came from a girl between 2 and 10 years old in good health and CMV-seropositive. CDR3: CASSLGGGTGDYTGELFF. For the CDR3, the DNA is TGTGCCAGCAGCTTAGGGGGTGGGACAGGCGATTACACCGGGGAGCTGTTTTTT.